One and the same sample provided the 15 T cell receptor beta chains below, sequenced in a study of T cell changes during pregnancy in multiple sclerosis (dated by TCRdb to between 2019 and 2020). Receptor libraries were prepared by the immunoSEQ multiplex PCR assay. In its TCRdb copy, this immuneACCESS table keeps in-frame sequences only and misses some clones. Where compared with another copy, unresolved V genes explain less than half of these, and the others have no known cause. The sample table holds around 57,000 clones, of which 91% were seen once. The ten top clones hold approximately 1.4% of the sample. The material sequenced was peripheral blood, taken after pregnancy. The receptors derive from a female donor in good health, enrolled as a control in a pregnancy study.

CDR3 protein: CASSYTPTGPGNTIYF. The CDR3, as DNA: TGTGCCAGCAGCTACACCCCGACAGGGCCTGGAAACACCATATATTTT. This chain uses TRBV5-6 with TRBJ1-3; 7 nucleotides line up with TRBD1. CDR3 size: 16 residues. Germline V CDR1 and CDR2: SGHDT, YYEEEE. V trimming: 3 bases; J trimming: 2 bases; junction bases outside the gene matches: 8.

This chain uses TRBV18 with TRBJ2-4, with TRBD1 matching over 10 bases. The CDR3 has 17 amino acids. The ends lost 0 bases at V and 1 base at J; junction bases unmatched: 3. Germline V gene data show CDR1 as KGHSH and CDR2 as LQKENI. In nucleotides, the CDR3 is TGTGCCAGCTCACCACCGGGACAGGGGTACGCCAAAAACATTCAGTACTTC. This sequence encodes CASSPPGQGYAKNIQYF.

The J gene is TRBJ2-2, the V gene TRBV29-1, with 10 positions matching TRBD1. CDR1 and CDR2 (germline): SQVTM, ANQGSEA. The CDR3 has 14 amino acids. With V trimmed by 6 bases and J by 6 bases, 7 bases remained unmatched. The DNA for the CDR3 is TGCAGCGTGGCGACAGGGGGCGCTTCCGGGGAGCTGTTTTTT. This encodes CSVATGGASGELFF.

This clone came up once. The chain joins TRBV5-1 to TRBJ2-7, with 9 bases aligning to TRBD1. V was clipped by 5 bases and J by 3 bases; unmatched bases: 9. The CDR3 contains 15 residues. The germline CDR1 and CDR2 sequences are SGHRS and YFSETQ. CDR3 protein: CASRTATGGYYEQYF. The DNA for the CDR3 is TGCGCCAGCAGAACCGCGACAGGGGGGTACTACGAGCAGTACTTC.

The chain is built from TRBV2 and TRBJ1-5; 9 nucleotides align to TRBD1. This CDR3 is built from 13 residues. J gave up 6 bases and V 7 bases, and 4 bases lay outside the gene matches. Germline V gene data show CDR1 as SNHLY and CDR2 as FYNNEI. The CDR3 protein is CASKGTGTQPQHF. In DNA form, the CDR3 reads TGTGCCAGCAAGGGGACAGGGACTCAGCCCCAGCATTTT.

This clone was counted a few times. J is TRBJ1-5 and V is TRBV19, with D perhaps TRBD1 (5 bases). The V and J ends lost 3 bases and 0 bases respectively, with 12 bases between them. CDR1 and CDR2 (germline): LNHDA, SQIVND (reference sequence). The CDR3 length is 16 residues. The CDR3 here is CASSIGGLYSNQPQHF. CDR3 DNA sequence: TGTGCCAGTAGTATTGGGGGACTTTATAGCAATCAGCCCCAGCATTTT.

This sequence joins TRBV9 and TRBJ1-1; D unresolved. V shed 10 bases and J shed 5 bases, with 21 bases lying between them. The CDR3 runs 14 residues. From germline, CDR1 is SGDLS and CDR2 YYNGEE. The CDR3 here is CARVARLKITEAFF. The CDR3 DNA is TGTGCCCGGGTCGCAAGACTTAAAATTACTGAAGCTTTCTTT.

CDR3 nucleotide sequence: TGTGCCAGCAGCAAGCTGAGGAGGGGCGGCTCACCCGCCGTTTATAGCAATCAGCCCCAGCATTTT. This translates into CASSKLRRGGSPAVYSNQPQHF. The chain carries TRBV21-1 and TRBJ1-5. TRBV21-1 is a pseudogene. This CDR3 contains 22 residues.

This sequence joins TRBV27 and TRBJ1-1; D might be TRBD1 (6 bases). Germline values: CDR1 MNHEY, CDR2 SMNVEV (reference sequence). The CDR3 covers 13 residues. Deletions cut 6 bases from V and 8 bases from J, with 16 bases between. Here the CDR3 reads CASSQGQSGEAFF. CDR3 in DNA: TGTGCCAGCAGCCAAGGACAGTCGGGAGAAGCTTTCTTT.

V gene TRBV19 combines with J gene TRBJ1-1, with TRBD1 matching over 8 bases. CDR1 is LNHDA, CDR2 SQIVND, per germline (reference sequence). This CDR3 spans 14 amino acids. The V and J ends lost 0 bases and 10 bases, in that order; junction bases with no gene match: 7. The CDR3 nucleotides are TGTGCCAGTAGTATAGACCCCAGGGGGCTCGGAGCTTTCTTT. Translating it yields CASSIDPRGLGAFF.

The chain's CDR3 is CASSQGSGANTEAFF. The CDR3 bases are TGCGCCAGCAGCCAAGGGTCAGGGGCGAACACTGAAGCTTTCTTT. The genes are TRBV4-3 and TRBJ1-1; D may be TRBD1 (6 bases). This CDR3 has 15 residues. Trimming pared 1 base from V and 1 base from J, leaving 10 bases between. Germline V gene data show CDR1 as LGHNA and CDR2 as YSLEER.

Only one count was recorded for this clone. The chain carries TRBV4-3 and TRBJ2-5; 9 nucleotides agree with TRBD2. V was pared by 0 bases and J by 5 bases, with 16 bases of the junction left unmatched. From germline, CDR1 is LGHNA and CDR2 YSLEER. CDR3 size: 19 residues. The CDR3 DNA reads TGCGCCAGCAGCCAAGATCAGCATAGGGCTAGCGGGGTATTTGAGACCCAGTACTTC. It yields the protein CASSQDQHRASGVFETQYF.

This clone is deemed large (0.1 to 1%). The CDR3 DNA follows: TGTGCCAGCACCCCGGACTATGGCTACACCTTC. It yields the protein CASTPDYGYTF. J is TRBJ1-2 and V is TRBV6-6; D unclear. V gave up 7 bases and J gave up 3 bases, with 6 bases separating them. In germline, CDR1 is MNHNY, CDR2 SVGAGI (reference sequence). This CDR3 region has 11 residues.

This clone showed up just once. The CDR3 DNA reads TGTGCCAGCAGCTGGACAGGGGAATTTTCCGGGGAGCTGTTTTTT. It yields the protein CASSWTGEFSGELFF. The chain recombines TRBV7-8 with TRBJ2-2; 9 nucleotides agree with TRBD1. V gave up 4 bases and J gave up 6 bases; unmatched junction bases: 6. CDR3 length: 15 residues. Germline CDR1 reads SGHVS; CDR2 reads FQNEAQ.

This clone was found once. The genes are TRBV7-2 and TRBJ2-3; D perhaps matches TRBD1 (6 bases). The germline V and J ends were trimmed by 5 bases and 0 bases, with 9 bases remaining between them. This CDR3 spans 14 amino acids. Germline CDR1 reads SGHTA; CDR2 reads FQGNSA. CDR3 residues: CASSKGQSTDTQYF. The DNA of the CDR3 is TGTGCCAGCAGCAAAGGACAGAGCACAGATACGCAGTATTTT.